This TCR beta chain was recorded in a study of CD8 T cells in Susac syndrome (dated 2019 in TCRdb). Turning to the overall study: Whether CD8+ T cell activation and differentiation in Susac syndrome was antigen driven was tested using repertoire sequencing.

Peripheral blood CD8+ and CD4+ T cells from healthy donors, Susac syndrome patients and multiple sclerosis patients were profiled using high-throughput TCR beta sequencing. Healthy donors were age- and sex-matched controls. Bulk CD8+ and CD4+ T cells were purified magnetically by negative isolation, whereas CD8+ TEMRA cells were enriched by FACS. Blood was drawn into EDTA tubes, processed within 24 hours, and PBMCs were isolated by density gradient centrifugation. PBMCs intended for TCR sequencing were cryopreserved in liquid nitrogen and were subsequently thawed in a 37 degrees C water bath. The sorted or isolated CD4+, CD8+ and CD8+ TEMRA cells reached a purity of at least 90%. RNA was extracted with the RNeasy kit and about 0.5 to 1 ug was reverse transcribed using random hexamers. The immunoSEQ multiplex PCR assay, which covers 54 Vbeta and 13 Jbeta segments, was used to amplify TCR beta CDR3 regions. Bias from PCR amplification was corrected by using a synthetic template baseline for primer optimization and for computational correction. In the paper's pipeline: Reads were assigned to V, D and J genes according to IMGT and analyzed in immunoSEQ Analyzer, with only productive sequences retained. Clonality was calculated as one minus the Shannon entropy normalized by log2 of the number of productive unique sequences. For each patient and control, public and private clones were evaluated among the 100 most prevalent clones. A clone was defined as Susac-specific if it was absent from the healthy and MS cohorts, from 1052 published viral clones and from other ImmuneACCESS disease sequences. The public reads were reprocessed in TCRdb via fastp at Q25 and MiXCR, keeping in-frame beta chains. One record per CDR3 amino acid sequence lists the most common genes and DNA. Here the V and J calls rest on TCRdb's processing, not on the authors' analysis. The sample profile shows 90,000 to 110,000 distinct CDR3 sequences; 96% of them were found once. About 0.1% of the sample comes from the top ten.

This clonotype was counted once. Which antigen it targets is not known. Qualities for individual bases were not recorded, and no much larger clone is one base off. Evidence from one read is weak. The study at large found these results: The number of individuals in the TCR sequencing and HLA analysis was acknowledged as relatively small.

CDR1 and CDR2 were assigned from the germline V gene as KGHDR and SFDVKD. Taken from cysteine to phenylalanine, the CDR3 has 16 residues. Solely the CDR3 DNA is kept, with 48 bases framed from the first base. V is shortened by 2 bases, J by 2 bases, and the region joining them spans 14 bases. The receptor's source is a human donor in good health. The sequence joins TRBV24-1 to TRBJ2-5; the D gene lacks a confident call. The sample taken for sequencing was CD4+ T cells from PBMCs. The DNA is TGTGCCACCAGTGATTCAGGCTTCGGGCGGCAAGAGACCCAGTACTTC. Its amino acids are CATSDSGFGRQETQYF.